These 26 T cell receptor beta chains came from one sample sequenced in a study of blood T cell repertoires in COVID-19. Measured with immunoSEQ multiplex PCR; TCRdb has only the in-frame clones, and not every one. The sample lists 91,000 or so clones, approximately 82% seen once, with almost 7% in the top ten. The sample consisted of peripheral blood. The receptors come from a man aged 45-65 years with active or convalescent COVID-19.

The chain carries TRBV10-2 and TRBJ2-7; D is unclear. CDR1 is WSHSY and CDR2 is SAAADI in the germline V gene. V lost 4 bases and J lost 5, with 9 bases in between. This CDR3 is 12 amino acids long. As DNA, the CDR3 is TGCGCCAGCAGTGTCAGACTGGACGAGCAGTACTTC. Its translation is CASSVRLDEQYF.

The chain has TRBV9 and TRBJ1-5; the match to TRBD1 covers 11 bases. V was pared by 3 bases and J by 3 bases, with 2 bases of the junction left unmatched. Germline V lookup: CDR1 SGDLS, CDR2 YYNGEE. The CDR3 spans 15 residues. The CDR3, as DNA: TGTGCCAGCAGCGGGACAGGGGGCTACAATCAGCCCCAGCATTTT. The encoded protein is CASSGTGGYNQPQHF.

The chain joins TRBV6-5 to TRBJ1-6, with a tentative D call TRBD1 (6 bases). The CDR3 totals 12 residues. CDR1 MNHEY and CDR2 SVGAGI come from the germline V gene. V lost 6 bases and J 10 bases, leaving 10 bases between the germline ends. CDR3: CASRHRESPLHF. Written as DNA, the CDR3 is TGTGCCAGCAGGCACAGGGAATCACCCCTCCACTTT.

As DNA, the CDR3 is TGTGCCACCAGCAGACGTCGACTAGCCACAGATACGCAGTATTTT. Translation gives CATSRRRLATDTQYF. The rearrangement joins TRBV15 to TRBJ2-3; 7 positions agree with TRBD2. There are 15 residues in the CDR3. Germline V CDR1 and CDR2: LNHNV, YYDKDF (reference sequence). The ends lost 2 bases at V and 2 bases at J; junction bases unmatched: 4. Full variable domain (remainder filled in from reference TRBV15 and TRBJ2-3): DAMVIQNPRYQVTQFGKPVTLSCSQTLNHNVMYWYQQKSSQAPKLLFHYYDKDFNNEADTPDNFQSRRPNTSFCFLDIRSPGLGDTAMYLCATSRRRLATDTQYFGPGTRLTVL.

This chain joins TRBV30 and TRBJ1-6; D possibly corresponds to TRBD1 (6 bases). Germline CDR1 and CDR2: GTSNPN and SVGIG (reference sequence). V lost 3 bases and J lost 4, with 13 bases in between. CDR3 length equals 15 residues. Written as DNA, the CDR3 is TGTGCCTGGAGCCCGACAGGATCTTATAATTCACCCCTCCACTTT. It translates to CAWSPTGSYNSPLHF.

The V gene is TRBV10-2, the J gene TRBJ2-1; 11 bases match TRBD1. V shed 3 bases, J shed 15 bases, and the junction held 7 bases outside the gene matches. This CDR3 has 13 residues. Germline CDR1 and CDR2: WSHSY and SAAADI. The CDR3 loop reads CASSESRTGGRFF. In DNA form, the CDR3 reads TGCGCCAGCAGTGAAAGTAGGACAGGGGGCCGGTTCTTC.

The chain carries TRBV24-1 and TRBJ1-1; D unclear. The CDR3 has 13 amino acids. CDR1 is KGHDR, CDR2 SFDVKD, per germline. Trimming removed 4 bases from V and 3 bases from J, with 8 bases in between. The CDR3 DNA reads as TGTGCCACCAGTGAGCGCGGTTACACTGAAGCTTTCTTT. Its protein product is CATSERGYTEAFF.

The chain has TRBV4-2 and TRBJ1-2; no reliable D call. Trimming left V 0 bases short and J 8 bases short, with 10 bases between. The CDR3 contains 13 residues. The germline gives CDR1 LGHNA, CDR2 YNFKEQ. The CDR3 DNA reads as TGTGCCAGCAGCCAAGATATCGGGGTGGGCTACACCTTC. Residues: CASSQDIGVGYTF.

The genes are TRBV12-3 or TRBV12-4 and TRBJ1-3; D is undetermined. CDR3 size: 13 residues. Trimming stripped 5 bases from V and 4 bases from J, with 9 bases between. The CDR3 DNA reads TGTGCCAGCAGTCCGGCCGGGGGAAACACCATATATTTT. Translating gives CASSPAGGNTIYF.

DNA of the CDR3: TGTGCCACCAGTGGTGGACACGAGAATTCACCCCTCCACTTT. Its protein is CATSGGHENSPLHF. The chain links TRBV24-1 to TRBJ1-6; TRBD1 might be the D (5 bases). V was shortened by 5 bases and J by 7 bases, with 11 bases between the two germline ends. Per germline, CDR1 KGHDR and CDR2 SFDVKD. This CDR3 has 14 residues.

The sample holds a few counts of this clone. V is TRBV11-3 and J is TRBJ2-2; 10 bases map to TRBD2. V was clipped by 2 bases and J by 7 bases; unmatched bases: 4. Germline V gives CDR1 SGHNT, CDR2 YENEEA. The CDR3 runs 15 residues. The CDR3 nucleotides are TGTGCCAGCAGCTTACTAGCGGGGGCCTACGGGGAGCTGTTTTTT. Amino acid sequence: CASSLLAGAYGELFF. Complete variable domain (other parts from reference TRBV11-3 and TRBJ2-2): EAGVVQSPRYKIIEKKQPVAFWCNPISGHNTLYWYLQNLGQGPELLIRYENEEAVDDSQLPKDRFSAERLKGVDSTLKIQPAELGDSAVYLCASSLLAGAYGELFFGEGSRLTVL.

The gene calls are TRBV7-9 and TRBJ2-5; no reliable D call. Per germline, CDR1 SEHNR and CDR2 FQNEAQ (reference sequence). The length of the CDR3 is 13 residues. The ends were cut back, 1 base at V and 5 bases at J, with 8 bases in the middle. CDR3 sequence (DNA): TGTGCCAGCAGCTTAGGGGTCGGGGAGACCCAGTACTTC. It translates to CASSLGVGETQYF.

This clone was detected a few times. The J gene is TRBJ2-6, the V gene TRBV20-1; D is perhaps TRBD2 (6 bases). The CDR3 is 15 residues long. Germline V CDR1 and CDR2: DFQATT, SNEGSKA (reference sequence). Trimming shortened V by 3 bases and J by 4 bases, and 13 bases separated the two germline ends. CDR3 residues: CSASIWGEGANVLTF. The CDR3 DNA is TGCAGTGCTAGTATATGGGGGGAAGGGGCCAACGTCCTGACTTTC.

This chain uses TRBV18 with TRBJ2-3; 15 bases align to TRBD2. The germline V gene encodes CDR1 KGHSH and CDR2 LQKENI. V was clipped by 3 bases and J by 6 bases; unmatched bases: 10. CDR3 length: 18 amino acids. CDR3 amino acids: CASSPSIGTSGGKDTQYF. The CDR3 region has the DNA TGTGCCAGCTCACCTTCCATCGGGACTAGCGGGGGGAAGGATACGCAGTATTTT.

The chain uses TRBV7-9 and TRBJ2-5, with TRBD2 matching over 7 bases. The ends lost 4 bases at V and 2 bases at J; junction bases unmatched: 19. The CDR3 totals 19 residues. In germline, CDR1 is SEHNR, CDR2 FQNEAQ (reference sequence). CDR3 bases: TGTGCCAGCAGCTCAGGCCGTTGGGTGGCTAGCGGAACTCAAGAGACCCAGTACTTC. This translates into CASSSGRWVASGTQETQYF.

The rearrangement joins TRBV10-3 to TRBJ1-5; D gene unclear. V gave up 3 bases and J gave up 0 bases, with 9 bases separating them. Per germline, CDR1 ENHRY and CDR2 SYGVKD. The CDR3 has 15 amino acids. The chain's CDR3 is CAISDSGSSNQPQHF. The DNA of the CDR3 is TGTGCCATCAGTGATTCTGGCTCTAGCAATCAGCCCCAGCATTTT.

The genes are TRBV5-8 and TRBJ1-4; D is ambiguous. From germline, CDR1 is SGHTS and CDR2 YDEGEE. Trimming pared 6 bases from V and 10 bases from J, leaving 13 bases between. CDR3 size: 12 residues. The CDR3 sequence: CASTVARTKLFF. In DNA form, the CDR3 reads TGTGCCAGCACAGTGGCAAGAACAAAACTGTTTTTT.

The chain uses TRBV2 and TRBJ2-7, with 8 bases identical to TRBD1. This CDR3 region has 13 residues. Germline assignment: CDR1 SNHLY and CDR2 FYNNEI. J gave up 5 bases and V 7 bases, and 7 bases lay outside the gene matches. The DNA of the CDR3 is TGTGCCAGCAAAAACGGACAGGGCCACGAGCAGTACGTC. Protein: CASKNGQGHEQYV.

The gene calls are TRBV18 and TRBJ1-4; D unresolved. CDR1 is KGHSH and CDR2 is LQKENI in the germline V gene. V gave up 6 bases and J gave up 4 bases, with 15 bases separating them. CDR3 length: 15 amino acids. In nucleotides, the CDR3 is TGTGCCAGCTCCCTTAGTCCGGACTATAATGAAAAACTGTTTTTT. Translating it yields CASSLSPDYNEKLFF.

V is TRBV11-2 and J is TRBJ2-3, with D possibly matching TRBD2 (5 bases). Germline lookup yields CDR1 SGHAT and CDR2 FQNNGV. V shed 5 bases and J shed 1 base, with 13 bases lying between them. The CDR3 length is 15 residues. CDR3 sequence reads: CASSPLALGTDTQYF. CDR3 DNA sequence: TGTGCCAGCAGCCCGCTAGCTCTCGGCACAGATACGCAGTATTTT.

The gene calls are TRBV30 and TRBJ1-2; TRBD1 matches at 7 bases. Trimming at V came to 3 bases and at J to 3 bases, leaving 10 bases not matched to a gene. The CDR3 runs 15 residues. CDR1 and CDR2 from the germline V gene are GTSNPN and SVGIG (reference sequence). CDR3 DNA: TGTGCCTGGAGGACACACAGGGGAGGCGACTATGGCTACACCTTC. Translating it yields CAWRTHRGGDYGYTF.

The chain recombines TRBV11-2 with TRBJ1-5; D is perhaps TRBD1 (5 bases). Deletions cut 4 bases from V and 7 bases from J, with 11 bases between. The CDR3 spans 13 residues. The germline CDR1 and CDR2 sequences are SGHAT and FQNNGV. The DNA for the CDR3 is TGTGCCAGCAGCTCTACCTGGGGCCAGCCCCAGCATTTT. Protein product: CASSSTWGQPQHF.

This clone was picked up a small number of times. The chain joins TRBV28 to TRBJ2-7, with TRBD1 matching over 7 bases. Trimming at V came to 7 bases and at J to 1 base, leaving 7 bases not matched to a gene. The germline V gene encodes CDR1 MDHEN and CDR2 SYDVKM. The CDR3 contains 14 residues. The CDR3 spells CASTEGQASYEQYF. The CDR3 DNA reads as TGTGCCAGCACCGAAGGACAGGCGTCCTACGAGCAGTACTTC. The full variable domain, rest sourced from reference TRBV28 and TRBJ2-7, is DVKVTQSSRYLVKRTGEKVFLECVQDMDHENMFWYRQDPGLGLRLIYFSYDVKMKEKGDIPEGYSVSREKKERFSLILESASTNQTSMYLCASTEGQASYEQYFGPGTRLTVT.

The table lists this clone with a few counts. The junction and the germline gene differ at one end; a read error may be behind it. This chain connects TRBV29-1 to TRBJ2-3, with D perhaps matching TRBD2 (7 bases). Germline V CDR1 and CDR2: SQVTM, ANQGSEA. This CDR3 has 14 residues. CDR3 sequence: CSVERGGTTVTQYF. The CDR3 DNA is TGCAGCGTTGAAAGGGGGGGAACCACAGTTACGCAGTATTTT.

This sequence joins TRBV30 and TRBJ2-4, with D possibly matching TRBD2 (7 bases). V lost 1 base, J lost 2 bases, and 15 bases lay in between. CDR3 length: 16 amino acids. In germline, CDR1 is GTSNPN, CDR2 SVGIG (reference sequence). CDR3 loop: CAWSEGGGTTKNIQYF. CDR3 in DNA: TGTGCCTGGAGTGAGGGGGGGGGCACAACCAAAAACATTCAGTACTTC.

This clone was detected only a few times. The gene calls are TRBV5-4 and TRBJ2-7; D perhaps matches TRBD2 (5 bases). Per germline, CDR1 SGHNT and CDR2 YYREEE (reference sequence). This CDR3 is built from 14 residues. Trimming stripped 4 bases from V and 3 bases from J, with 14 bases between. CDR3 in DNA: TGTGCCAGCAGCATAGACGGACTCGACTACGAGCAGTACTTC. Residues: CASSIDGLDYEQYF. Full variable domain (remainder filled in from reference TRBV5-4 and TRBJ2-7): ETGVTQSPTHLIKTRGQQVTLRCSSQSGHNTVSWYQQALGQGPQFIFQYYREEENGRGNFPPRFSGLQFPNYSSELNVNALELDDSALYLCASSIDGLDYEQYFGPGTRLTVT.